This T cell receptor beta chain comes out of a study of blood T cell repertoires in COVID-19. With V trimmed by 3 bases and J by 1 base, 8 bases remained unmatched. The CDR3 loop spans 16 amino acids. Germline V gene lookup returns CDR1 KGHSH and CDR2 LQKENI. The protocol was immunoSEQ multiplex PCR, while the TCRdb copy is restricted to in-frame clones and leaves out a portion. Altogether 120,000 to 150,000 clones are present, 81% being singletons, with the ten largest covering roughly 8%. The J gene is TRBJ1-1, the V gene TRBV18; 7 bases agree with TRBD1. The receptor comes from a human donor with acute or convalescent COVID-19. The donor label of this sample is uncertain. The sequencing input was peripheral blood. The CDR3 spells CASSPGQRPSNTEAFF. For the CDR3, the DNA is TGTGCCAGCTCACCGGGACAGCGACCCTCGAACACTGAAGCTTTCTTT.